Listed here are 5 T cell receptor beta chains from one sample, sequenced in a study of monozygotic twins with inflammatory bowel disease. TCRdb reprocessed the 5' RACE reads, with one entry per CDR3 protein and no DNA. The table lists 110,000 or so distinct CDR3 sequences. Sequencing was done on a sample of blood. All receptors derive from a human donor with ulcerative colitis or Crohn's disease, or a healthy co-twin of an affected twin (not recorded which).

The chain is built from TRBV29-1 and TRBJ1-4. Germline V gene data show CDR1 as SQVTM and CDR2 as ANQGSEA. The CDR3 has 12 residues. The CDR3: CSVGPEGEKLFF.

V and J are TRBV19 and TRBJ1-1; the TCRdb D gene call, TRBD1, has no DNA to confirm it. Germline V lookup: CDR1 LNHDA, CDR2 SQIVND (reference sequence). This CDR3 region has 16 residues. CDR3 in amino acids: CASSIGGGEVDTEAFF. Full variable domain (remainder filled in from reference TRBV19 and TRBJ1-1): DGGITQSPKYLFRKEGQNVTLSCEQNLNHDAMYWYRQDPGQGLRLIYYSQIVNDFQKGDIAEGYSVSREKKESFPLTVTSAQKNPTAFYLCASSIGGGEVDTEAFFGQGTRLTVV.

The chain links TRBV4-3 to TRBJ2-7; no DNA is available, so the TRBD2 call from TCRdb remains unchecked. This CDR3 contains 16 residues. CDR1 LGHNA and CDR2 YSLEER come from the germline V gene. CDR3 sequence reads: CASSQVYASGSYEQYF.

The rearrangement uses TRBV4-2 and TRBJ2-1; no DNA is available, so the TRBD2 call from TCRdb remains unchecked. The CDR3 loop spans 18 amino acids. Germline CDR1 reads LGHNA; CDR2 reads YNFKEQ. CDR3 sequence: CASSQDAPPSGNYNEQFF.

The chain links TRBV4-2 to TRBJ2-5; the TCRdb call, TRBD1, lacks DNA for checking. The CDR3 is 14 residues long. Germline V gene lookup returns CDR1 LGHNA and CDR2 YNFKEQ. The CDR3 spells CASSGTDNQETQYF.